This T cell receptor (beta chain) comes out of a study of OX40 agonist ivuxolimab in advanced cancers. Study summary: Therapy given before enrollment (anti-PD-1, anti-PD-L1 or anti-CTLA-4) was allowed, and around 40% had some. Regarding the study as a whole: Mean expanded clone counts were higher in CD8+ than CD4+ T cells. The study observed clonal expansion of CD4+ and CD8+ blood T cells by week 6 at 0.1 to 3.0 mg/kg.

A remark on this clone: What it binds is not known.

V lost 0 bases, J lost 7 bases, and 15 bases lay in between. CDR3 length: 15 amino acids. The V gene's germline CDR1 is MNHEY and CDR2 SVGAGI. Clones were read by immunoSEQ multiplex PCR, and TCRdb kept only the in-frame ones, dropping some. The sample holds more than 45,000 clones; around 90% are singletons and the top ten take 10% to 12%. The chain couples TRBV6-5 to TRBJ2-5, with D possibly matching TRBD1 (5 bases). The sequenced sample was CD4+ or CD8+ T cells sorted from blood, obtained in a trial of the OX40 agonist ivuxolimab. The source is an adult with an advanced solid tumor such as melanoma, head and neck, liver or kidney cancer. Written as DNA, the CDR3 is TGTGCCAGCAGTTACTCTCCCAGGGCTTTAGGGACCCAGTACTTC. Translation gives CASSYSPRALGTQYF.